This entry lists 23 T cell receptor beta chains sequenced from one sample in a study of T cell responses to AZD1222 COVID-19 vaccine (dated by TCRdb to about 2021). Library generation was performed with the immunoSEQ multiplex PCR assay. In its TCRdb copy, this immuneACCESS table keeps in-frame sequences only and misses some clones. Where compared with another copy, unresolved V genes explain less than half of these, and the others have no known cause. This sample lists 200,000 or so clones; under 95% were detected once. 0.95% to 1.1% of the sample is taken by the ten largest. In the paper's terms, the time point label means: about 28 days (+/-7) after the second vaccine dose. Sequences were derived from peripheral blood, sampled 28 days after the second AZD1222 dose. The receptors come from an adult who received the AZD1222 COVID-19 vaccine.

The chain uses TRBV29-1 and TRBJ1-1; D not resolved. V was trimmed by 2 bases and J by 5 bases, leaving 12 bases between them. The V gene's germline CDR1 is SQVTM and CDR2 ANQGSEA. The CDR3 sequence is 13 residues long. CDR3 sequence reads: CSVERQPRTEAFF. CDR3 DNA sequence: TGCAGCGTTGAACGTCAGCCCCGTACTGAAGCTTTCTTT.

The chain employs TRBV4-1 and TRBJ1-4; no definite D call. The CDR3 has 15 residues. Germline V CDR1 and CDR2: MGHRA, YSYEKL. V was pared by 0 bases and J by 8 bases, with 13 bases between. The chain's CDR3 is CASSQEQRVEEKLFF. The CDR3 coding sequence is TGCGCCAGCAGCCAAGAGCAGAGGGTAGAGGAAAAACTGTTTTTT.

The chain couples TRBV28 to TRBJ1-5; weak D call: TRBD1 (6 bases). Germline-derived CDR1 and CDR2 are MDHEN and SYDVKM. Trimming cost V 8 bases and J 2 bases, with 13 bases left between them. The CDR3 spans 14 residues. Here the CDR3 DNA reads TGTGCCAGCGGGGGCTCAGGGGGCAATCAGCCCCAGCATTTT. Protein: CASGGSGGNQPQHF.

The chain joins TRBV20-1 to TRBJ1-1; no firm D call. Germline CDR1 reads DFQATT; CDR2 reads SNEGSKA (reference sequence). The V end lost 5 bases, the J end lost 0 bases, and 4 bases lay between the germline ends. This CDR3 contains 11 residues. The CDR3 spells CSAVMNTEAFF. DNA for the CDR3: TGCAGTGCTGTTATGAACACTGAAGCTTTCTTT.

V is TRBV5-6 and J is TRBJ1-2; 8 bases map to TRBD1. Trimming cost V 5 bases and J 1 base; bases outside gene matches: 4. The V gene's germline CDR1 is SGHDT and CDR2 YYEEEE. The CDR3 contains 14 residues. The CDR3 coding sequence is TGTGCCAGCAGTTGGACAGGGATTAACTATGGCTACACCTTC. Translation gives CASSWTGINYGYTF. The full variable domain, in which reference TRBV5-6 and TRBJ1-2 provide the parts outside the CDR3, is DAGVTQSPTHLIKTRGQQVTLRCSPKSGHDTVSWYQQALGQGPQFIFQYYEEEERQRGNFPDRFSGHQFPNYSSELNVNALLLGDSALYLCASSWTGINYGYTFGSGTRLTVV.

The V gene is TRBV19, the J gene TRBJ1-5, with unresolved D. Between the trimmed V and J ends, which lost 0 bases and 0 bases, there was a span of 6 bases. This CDR3 spans 15 amino acids. Germline V lookup: CDR1 LNHDA, CDR2 SQIVND (reference sequence). The CDR3: CASSIEQSSNQPQHF. The CDR3 coding sequence is TGTGCCAGTAGTATAGAACAGTCTAGCAATCAGCCCCAGCATTTT.

The V call is TRBV5-1, the J call TRBJ1-1; D gene uncertain. This CDR3 is built from 13 residues. Looked up from germline, CDR1 is SGHRS and CDR2 is YFSETQ. V lost 4 bases and J lost 3, with 10 bases in between. In DNA, the CDR3 is TGCGCCAGCAGCCGTGGGCTGGACACTGAAGCTTTCTTT. It yields the protein CASSRGLDTEAFF.

This clone is a singleton in its sample. V usage is TRBV5-1 and J usage is TRBJ2-7; no firm D call. Germline CDR1 and CDR2: SGHRS and YFSETQ. CDR3 length: 11 residues. The V end was cut by 4 bases, the J end by 5 bases, with 7 bases between. The CDR3 nucleotides read TGCGCCAGCAGCACCCTCCACGAGCAGTACTTC. Protein sequence: CASSTLHEQYF.

This clone has a single count. The chain is built from TRBV19 and TRBJ2-2; 14 nucleotides align to TRBD2. Germline CDR1 LNHDA, CDR2 SQIVND (reference sequence). The V gene end was trimmed by 5 bases and the J gene end by 5 bases; junction bases not matched to a gene: 7. This CDR3 comprises 17 residues. This chain's CDR3 is CASSDSGLAGVTGELFF. For the CDR3, the DNA is TGTGCCAGTAGTGACTCGGGACTAGCGGGGGTTACCGGGGAGCTGTTTTTT.

As DNA, the CDR3 is TGTGCCAGCAGTGAAGGGCCGGGTTGGAGCTATGGCTACACCTTC. Translation gives CASSEGPGWSYGYTF. The chain uses TRBV6-1 and TRBJ1-2; D remains ambiguous. CDR1 is MNHNS, CDR2 SASEGT, per germline. CDR3 length: 15 residues. The germline V and J ends were trimmed by 1 base and 4 bases, with 13 bases remaining between them.

With regard to this clone: Other nucleotide sequences in the sample specify the same CDR3. The chain couples TRBV12-3 or TRBV12-4 to TRBJ2-1, with unresolved D. The CDR3 is 12 amino acids. The V end was cut by 8 bases, the J end by 1 base, with 6 bases between. The CDR3 spells CASGSSYNEQFF. Here the CDR3 DNA reads TGTGCCAGCGGGTCATCCTACAATGAGCAGTTCTTC.

The CDR3 DNA follows: TGCGCCAGCAGCCAGGGGGGACGCTACACCTTC. Its protein is CASSQGGRYTF. The J gene is TRBJ1-2, the V gene TRBV4-1, with D perhaps TRBD1 (5 bases). From germline, CDR1 is MGHRA and CDR2 YSYEKL. V lost 3 bases to trimming and J lost 9 bases, with 8 bases between them. The length of the CDR3 is 11 residues.

The V call is TRBV3-1 (or the pseudogene TRBV3-2), the J call TRBJ2-1, with a tentative D call TRBD1 (5 bases). Trimming pared 5 bases from V and 9 bases from J, leaving 14 bases between. Germline V lookup: CDR1 LGHDT, CDR2 YNNKEL (reference sequence). The CDR3 has 13 residues. CDR3 coding DNA: TGTGCCAGCAGCAAGGGGCAGGGCCGTGAGCAGTTCTTC. Protein sequence: CASSKGQGREQFF.

This clone was observed a single time. This rearrangement joins TRBV23-1 to TRBJ1-5, with unresolved D. TRBV23-1 is labeled an ORF, and its function is uncertain. The V gene lost 7 bases and the J gene lost 0 bases, with 22 bases spanning the gap. The CDR3 covers 18 residues. DNA for the CDR3: TGCGCCAGCACTCAGAGATTTTGGGAAGGATATAGCAATCAGCCCCAGCATTTT. Its protein product is CASTQRFWEGYSNQPQHF.

This chain links TRBV3-1 (or the pseudogene TRBV3-2) with TRBJ2-6; D is possibly TRBD2 (5 bases). Germline V gives CDR1 LGHDT, CDR2 YNNKEL (reference sequence). V gave up 0 bases and J gave up 0 bases, with 15 bases separating them. The CDR3 runs 19 residues. The CDR3 spells CASSQDKRAVSSGANVLTF. CDR3 nucleotides: TGTGCCAGCAGCCAAGATAAGAGGGCAGTCAGCTCTGGGGCCAACGTCCTGACTTTC.

The CDR3 region has the DNA TGTGCCAGCAGCGTAACGGGGGCGACTGAAGCTTTCTTT. Its protein is CASSVTGATEAFF. The J gene is TRBJ1-1, the V gene TRBV9; weak D call: TRBD1 (6 bases). The CDR3 is made up of 13 amino acids. Germline-derived CDR1 and CDR2 are SGDLS and YYNGEE. Trimming stripped 1 base from V and 5 bases from J, with 9 bases between. Complete variable domain (other parts from reference TRBV9 and TRBJ1-1): DSGVTQTPKHLITATGQRVTLRCSPRSGDLSVYWYQQSLDQGLQFLIQYYNGEERAKGNILERFSAQQFPDLHSELNLSSLELGDSALYFCASSVTGATEAFFGQGTRLTVV.

The rearrangement joins TRBV7-6 to TRBJ2-2, with unresolved D. The CDR3 is 13 amino acids. Trimming removed 5 bases from V and 5 bases from J, with 9 bases in between. The germline V gene has CDR1 SGHVS and CDR2 FNYEAQ. CDR3 DNA sequence: TGTGCCAGCAGCGTCTTGAGGACCGGGGAGCTGTTTTTT. Encoded protein: CASSVLRTGELFF.

The genes are TRBV9 and TRBJ2-1, with D possibly TRBD2 on 6 matching bases. CDR1 is SGDLS, CDR2 YYNGEE, per germline. The CDR3 has 15 amino acids. V lost 3 bases and J lost 3, with 13 bases in between. Here the CDR3 DNA reads TGTGCCAGCAGCGGCCTTGGGACTGTCTACAATGAGCAGTTCTTC. Encoded protein: CASSGLGTVYNEQFF. Full variable domain (outside the CDR3, taken from reference TRBV9 and TRBJ2-1): DSGVTQTPKHLITATGQRVTLRCSPRSGDLSVYWYQQSLDQGLQFLIQYYNGEERAKGNILERFSAQQFPDLHSELNLSSLELGDSALYFCASSGLGTVYNEQFFGPGTRLTVL.

The CDR3 DNA follows: TGTGCCAGCAGCCAAGGGCATGGCTACACCTTC. This encodes CASSQGHGYTF. The rearrangement links TRBV14 to TRBJ1-2; D gene uncertain. The ends were cut back, 1 base at V and 6 bases at J, with 3 bases in the middle. Germline V lookup: CDR1 SGHDN, CDR2 FVKESK. The CDR3 length is 11 residues.

CDR3 protein: CAISDKRGRGTYFYEQYF. The CDR3, as DNA: TGTGCCATCAGTGACAAAAGGGGGCGAGGCACCTATTTCTACGAGCAGTACTTC. The chain uses TRBV10-3 and TRBJ2-7, with 7 bases aligning to TRBD1. There are 18 residues in the CDR3. Germline trimming cut 3 bases from V and 3 bases from J; bases unmatched to any gene: 17. Per germline, CDR1 ENHRY and CDR2 SYGVKD.

The chain links TRBV4-1 to TRBJ1-6, with 7 bases identical to TRBD1. J gave up 8 bases and V 4 bases, and 5 bases lay outside the gene matches. CDR1 and CDR2 from the germline V gene are MGHRA and YSYEKL. This CDR3 contains 14 residues. CDR3 amino acids: CASSLQGWDSPLHF. The DNA for the CDR3 is TGCGCCAGCAGCCTACAGGGGTGGGATTCACCCCTCCACTTT.

A remark on this clone: Other DNA variants within this sample encode the same CDR3. V usage is TRBV7-9 and J usage is TRBJ1-2, with D maybe TRBD1 (5 bases). Germline V gene data show CDR1 as SEHNR and CDR2 as FQNEAQ (reference sequence). This CDR3 has 13 residues. Between the trimmed V and J ends, which lost 1 base and 4 bases, there was a span of 7 bases. In DNA form, the CDR3 reads TGTGCCAGCAGCTTAGGTGGGGGCTATGGCTACACCTTC. Residues: CASSLGGGYGYTF.

Written as DNA, the CDR3 is TGTGCCGCCCGCTTGGGTCTCAACAGAGAAGCTTTCTTT. It translates to CAARLGLNREAFF. J is TRBJ1-1 and V is TRBV6-5; D is unclear. V was trimmed by 11 bases and J by 8 bases, leaving 21 bases between them. This CDR3 has 13 amino acids. Germline assignment: CDR1 MNHEY and CDR2 SVGAGI.